This T cell receptor beta chain comes out of a study of T cells expressing NK-cell markers. Study-level background: Seropositivity for HCMV was found in seven of the eight sequenced donors, with one seronegative.

This CDR3 is 17 amino acids long. CDR1 is LGHDT, CDR2 YNNKEL, per germline (reference sequence). Generation of TCR beta cDNA was performed by 5'RACE template switching incorporating UMIs. TCRdb re-analyzed the 5' RACE reads; it lists each CDR3 protein once, without DNA. The table counts approximately 550,000 distinct CDR3 sequences; 3% to 4.5% lies in the top ten. The chain has TRBV3-1 and TRBJ2-1; no DNA is available, so the TRBD1 call from TCRdb remains unchecked. The sample comprised blood T cells: a sorted CD56 or NKG2C T cell subset, CD4+ or CD8+ T cells, or bulk PBMC T cells (not recorded which). This sequence was found in a man aged 18-30 years in good health. The CDR3 is CASSQTQGTLRNNEQFF.